The clone carrying this T cell receptor (beta chain) was observed once. Its antigen is not identified. CDR1 and CDR2 from the germline V gene are SQVTM and ANQGSEA. Trimming took off 4 bases at V and 3 bases at J, with 7 bases between the two ends. The CDR3 is made up of 12 amino acids. This record comes from a study of graft-versus-host responses after intestinal transplantation. Study in general: Each recipient received a multivisceral, liver-intestinal, or isolated intestinal graft. Recipients were all induced with anti-thymocyte globulin, then given tacrolimus and steroids for 3 to 4 years.

Study-level findings and limits: There were GvH clones found in recipient marrow, and some of them appeared first in ileum or blood. Subjects displaying graft-donor T cell macrochimerism possessed elevated graft-versus-host to host-versus-graft clonal ratios inside allografts.

The assay was immunoSEQ multiplex PCR, and TCRdb's table has in-frame clones only and misses some. The sample has 30,000 to 50,000 clones, more than 90% seen once. The rearrangement joins TRBV29-1 to TRBJ2-1; D uncertain. The sequence came from a human donor who was the organ donor for an intestinal transplant. Source: unstimulated CD8+ T cells sorted from spleen or lymph node cells, taken before transplant. CDR3 in amino acids: CSVVARYNEQFF. The CDR3 bases are TGCAGCGTTGTCGCACGCTACAATGAGCAGTTCTTC.